Below, 20 T cell receptor beta chains from the same sample are listed, as sequenced in a study of identical twins. TCRdb reprocessed the 5' RACE reads via MiXCR and lists one record per CDR3 protein. Found here are around 1.7 million distinct CDR3 sequences, about 32% of them singletons; the top ten hold 0.25% to 0.3%. Source material: cord blood. Receptors originate from a newborn girl in good health.

This chain uses TRBV7-2 with TRBJ2-7; TRBD2 matches 11 bases. V lost 5 bases to trimming and J lost 4 bases; unmatched junction nucleotides: 10. Germline lookup yields CDR1 SGHTA and CDR2 FQGNSA. The CDR3 sequence is 16 residues long. The CDR3 reads CASSRTSGFPPYEQYF. The CDR3 nucleotides read TGTGCCAGCAGCCGGACTAGCGGGTTTCCCCCTTACGAGCAGTACTTC.

The J gene is TRBJ2-7, the V gene TRBV28; D might be TRBD1 (6 bases). The CDR3 has 11 amino acids. Per germline, CDR1 MDHEN and CDR2 SYDVKM. Trimming left V 7 bases short and J 6 bases short, with 10 bases between. In DNA form, the CDR3 reads TGTGCCAGCAAGGGGGTGGGCGAGCAGTACTTC. Protein sequence: CASKGVGEQYF. Full variable domain (missing parts from reference TRBV28 and TRBJ2-7): DVKVTQSSRYLVKRTGEKVFLECVQDMDHENMFWYRQDPGLGLRLIYFSYDVKMKEKGDIPEGYSVSREKKERFSLILESASTNQTSMYLCASKGVGEQYFGPGTRLTVT.

The chain has TRBV9 and TRBJ1-1; 10 positions agree with TRBD1. The J segment lost 4 bases and the V segment lost 2 bases, leaving 5 bases of the junction unmatched. Germline CDR1 SGDLS, CDR2 YYNGEE. CDR3 length: 15 residues. The CDR3 protein is CASSVLTGGGTEAFF. CDR3 nucleotide sequence: TGTGCCAGCAGCGTGTTGACAGGGGGCGGCACTGAAGCTTTCTTT. The full variable domain, rest sourced from reference TRBV9 and TRBJ1-1, is DSGVTQTPKHLITATGQRVTLRCSPRSGDLSVYWYQQSLDQGLQFLIQYYNGEERAKGNILERFSAQQFPDLHSELNLSSLELGDSALYFCASSVLTGGGTEAFFGQGTRLTVV.

This clonotype was recorded at least ten times. J is TRBJ1-2 and V is TRBV6-2 or TRBV6-3, with D uncertain. CDR3 length: 13 residues. The germline V gene has CDR1 MNHEY and CDR2 SVGEGT. The ends were cut back, 6 bases at V and 4 bases at J, with 12 bases in the middle. The DNA for the CDR3 is TGTGCCAGCAGCTCCCAGGATTCCTATGGCTACACCTTC. It yields the protein CASSSQDSYGYTF.

Only a few counts were recorded for this clonotype. J is TRBJ2-5 and V is TRBV3-1; TRBD2 might be the D (6 bases). V lost 2 bases and J 1 base, leaving 11 bases between the germline ends. Per germline, CDR1 LGHDT and CDR2 YNNKEL (reference sequence). CDR3 length equals 15 residues. CDR3 sequence reads: CASSQYRGTQETQYF. CDR3 bases: TGTGCCAGCAGCCAATATCGGGGGACCCAAGAGACCCAGTACTTC.

This clonotype was counted between two and nine times. The chain is built from TRBV5-1 and TRBJ1-2, with D maybe TRBD1 (6 bases). The V end lost 4 bases, the J end lost 5 bases, and 15 bases lay between the germline ends. Germline V CDR1 and CDR2: SGHRS, YFSETQ. This CDR3 has 14 residues. The CDR3 DNA follows: TGCGCCAGCAGCGTGGGACATTTTGGGTATGGCTACACCTTC. Encoded protein: CASSVGHFGYGYTF.

This chain connects TRBV6-5 to TRBJ2-5, with D hard to call. The ends were cut back, 2 bases at V and 3 bases at J, with 4 bases in the middle. The germline V gene encodes CDR1 MNHEY and CDR2 SVGAGI. This CDR3 has 12 residues. CDR3 nucleotides: TGTGCCAGCAGTTACACCAAAGAGACCCAGTACTTC. Translating gives CASSYTKETQYF.

There are a few counts of this clonotype. The chain employs TRBV27 and TRBJ2-3; possible D gene TRBD1, 8 bases. CDR1 and CDR2 (germline): MNHEY, SMNVEV (reference sequence). The CDR3 sequence is 19 residues long. V gave up 2 bases and J gave up 3 bases, with 24 bases separating them. The CDR3 loop reads CASSLDRTGGVLGTDTQYF. The CDR3 DNA sequence: TGTGCCAGCAGTTTAGATCGAACAGGGGGGGTCCTCGGGACAGATACGCAGTATTTT.

The chain joins TRBV7-2 to TRBJ2-4, with a tentative D call TRBD1 (6 bases). Germline-derived CDR1 and CDR2 are SGHTA and FQGNSA. Trimming shortened V by 1 base and J by 0 bases, and 13 bases separated the two germline ends. The CDR3 has 17 amino acids. This CDR3 is CASSLVSGALAKNIQYF. CDR3 DNA sequence: TGTGCCAGCAGCTTAGTCTCAGGGGCCCTAGCCAAAAACATTCAGTACTTC.

The rearrangement links TRBV5-1 to TRBJ2-3; 10 positions agree with TRBD1. CDR1 is SGHRS, CDR2 YFSETQ, per germline. The V and J ends lost 0 bases and 2 bases, in that order; junction bases with no gene match: 9. This CDR3 region has 18 residues. The CDR3 region has the DNA TGCGCCAGCAGCTTGGGGTTACTCCGACAGGGGGCCACAGATACGCAGTATTTT. Protein sequence: CASSLGLLRQGATDTQYF.

The CDR3 sequence: CASSLYMAGEVDTEAFF. The CDR3 nucleotides are TGTGCCAGCAGCTTGTACATGGCAGGGGAGGTCGACACTGAAGCTTTCTTT. V usage is TRBV5-4 and J usage is TRBJ1-1; D perhaps matches TRBD1 (6 bases). CDR3 length: 17 amino acids. Per the germline V gene, CDR1 is SGHNT and CDR2 is YYREEE (reference sequence). Trimming pared 1 base from V and 3 bases from J, leaving 19 bases between.

The chain uses TRBV20-1 and TRBJ2-1, with TRBD2 as a possible D gene (7 bases). The germline V gene has CDR1 DFQATT and CDR2 SNEGSKA (reference sequence). The CDR3 has 13 residues. The germline V and J ends were trimmed by 1 base and 7 bases, with 11 bases remaining between them. In DNA, the CDR3 is TGCAGTGCTAGAGTCCGGGGGGCGAATGAGCAGTTCTTC. Protein product: CSARVRGANEQFF.

The sample holds one count of this clonotype. One end of the junction is discordant with germline, which a read error may explain. The rearrangement links TRBV7-8 to TRBJ1-2; tentatively, D is TRBD1 (6 bases). This CDR3 is 13 amino acids long. Germline V gene lookup returns CDR1 SGHVS and CDR2 FQNEAQ. This CDR3 is CASIGGPNYGYTF. CDR3 nucleotides: TGTGCCAGCATCGGGGGGCCTAACTACGGCTACACCTTC. Complete variable domain (other parts from reference TRBV7-8 and TRBJ1-2): GAGVSQSPRYKVAKRGQDVALRCDPISGHVSLFWYQQALGQGPEFLTYFQNEAQLDKSGLPSDRFFAERPEGSVSTLKIQRTQQEDSAVYLCASIGGPNYGYTFGSGTRLTVV.

The chain employs TRBV6-2 or TRBV6-3 and TRBJ2-3; 7 positions match TRBD2. V lost 5 bases and J lost 3; bases outside the gene matches: 5. This CDR3 spans 14 amino acids. Germline-derived CDR1 and CDR2 are MNHEY and SVGEGT. The CDR3 bases are TGTGCCAGCAGTGGACTAGAAGTGACAGATACGCAGTATTTT. This codes for CASSGLEVTDTQYF.

This clonotype was seen a handful of times. The rearrangement links TRBV10-3 to TRBJ1-5; TRBD1 matches 10 bases. CDR1 is ENHRY and CDR2 is SYGVKD in the germline V gene. The J segment lost 7 bases and the V segment lost 6 bases, leaving 6 bases of the junction unmatched. The length of the CDR3 is 14 residues. The CDR3 nucleotides are TGTGCCATCAGCGAAAGGACAGGGGGGCAGCCCCAGCATTTT. Translating it yields CAISERTGGQPQHF.

In its sample, this clonotype was seen once. The rearrangement uses TRBV20-1 and TRBJ1-1, with D uncertain. The CDR3 has 11 residues. V lost 6 bases and J 5 bases, leaving 10 bases between the germline ends. CDR1 and CDR2 from the germline V gene are DFQATT and SNEGSKA (reference sequence). CDR3 sequence (DNA): TGCAGTGCCCACGACGTTACTGAAGCTTTCTTT. Its protein is CSAHDVTEAFF.

This clonotype has a handful of counts. The chain carries TRBV4-1 and TRBJ2-5; 9 bases agree with TRBD2. The ends lost 3 bases at V and 2 bases at J; junction bases unmatched: 7. The CDR3 runs to 16 residues. Looked up from germline, CDR1 is MGHRA and CDR2 is YSYEKL. This CDR3 reads CASSHVLAGTQETQYF. CDR3 sequence (DNA): TGCGCCAGCAGCCATGTACTAGCGGGTACTCAAGAGACCCAGTACTTC.

This clonotype turned up a few times. The chain uses TRBV6-5 and TRBJ2-3; 9 positions match TRBD2. The CDR3 has 15 residues. Germline V lookup: CDR1 MNHEY, CDR2 SVGAGI. J gave up 1 base and V 6 bases, and 5 bases lay outside the gene matches. The CDR3 DNA sequence: TGTGCCAGCAGATTAGCGGGAGTACGCACAGATACGCAGTATTTT. Amino acids: CASRLAGVRTDTQYF.

This clonotype was observed a handful of times. The chain employs TRBV7-8 and TRBJ1-1; 11 nucleotides align to TRBD1. The CDR3 is 18 residues long. Germline CDR1 is SGHVS and CDR2 is FQNEAQ. J was trimmed by 1 base and V by 2 bases; bases with no gene match: 9. As DNA, the CDR3 is TGTGCCAGCAGCTTATACCGCGGGACAGGGGGATCGAACACTGAAGCTTTCTTT. Protein product: CASSLYRGTGGSNTEAFF.

To note about this clonotype: This could be a read error, since a much larger clone is one nucleotide away. The rearrangement joins TRBV29-1 to TRBJ2-1; the match to TRBD2 covers 11 bases. The CDR3 has 12 amino acids. The germline V gene encodes CDR1 SQVTM and CDR2 ANQGSEA. CDR3 sequence: CCDSGRGNEQFF. The CDR3 DNA reads as TGCTGCGATAGCGGGAGGGGGAATGAGCAGTTCTTC.